The clone carrying this TCR beta chain was recorded once. Combining a sample-barcoded 5' primer with a J-beta primer mix, a second PCR ran for about 7 to 11 cycles. TCRdb passed the 5' RACE reads through MiXCR, listing each CDR3 protein once. The table has about 1.6 million distinct CDR3 sequences, roughly 32% seen once. The data stem from a study of blood T cells in healthy people across ages. The CDR3 totals 16 residues. V shed 4 bases and J shed 3 bases, with 17 bases lying between them. Germline CDR1 MGHRA, CDR2 YSYEKL. There were healthy Caucasian individuals from Russia, aged about 6 to 100, serving as donors. Staff drew ten milliliters of peripheral blood from each donor.

The V call is TRBV4-1, the J call TRBJ2-3; D uncertain. The specimen sequenced was blood. The clonotype originates from a woman aged 25 to 39 in good health. The CDR3 here is CASSRDLGLGTDTQYF. The CDR3 DNA reads as TGCGCCAGCAGCCGAGATTTGGGGTTAGGTACAGATACGCAGTATTTT.